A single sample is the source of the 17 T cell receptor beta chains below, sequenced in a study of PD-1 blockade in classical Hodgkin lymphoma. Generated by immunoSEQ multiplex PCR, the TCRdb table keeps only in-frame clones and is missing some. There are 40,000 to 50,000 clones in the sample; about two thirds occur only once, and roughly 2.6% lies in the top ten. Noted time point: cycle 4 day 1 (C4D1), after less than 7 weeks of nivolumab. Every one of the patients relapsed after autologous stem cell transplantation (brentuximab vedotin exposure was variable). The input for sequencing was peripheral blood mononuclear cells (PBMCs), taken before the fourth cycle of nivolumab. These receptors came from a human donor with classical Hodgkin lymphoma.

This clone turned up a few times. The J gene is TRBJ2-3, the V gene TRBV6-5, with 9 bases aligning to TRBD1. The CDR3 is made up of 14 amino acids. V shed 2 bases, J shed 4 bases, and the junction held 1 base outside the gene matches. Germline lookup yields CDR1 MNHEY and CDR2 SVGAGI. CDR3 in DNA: TGTGCCAGCAGTTACGGGACAGGGTCAGATACGCAGTATTTT. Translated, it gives CASSYGTGSDTQYF.

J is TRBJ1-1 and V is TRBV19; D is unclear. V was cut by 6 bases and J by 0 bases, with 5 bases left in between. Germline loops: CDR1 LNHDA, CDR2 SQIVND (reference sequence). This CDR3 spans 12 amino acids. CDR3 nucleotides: TGTGCCAGTAGCAGGTTGAACACTGAAGCTTTCTTT. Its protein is CASSRLNTEAFF.

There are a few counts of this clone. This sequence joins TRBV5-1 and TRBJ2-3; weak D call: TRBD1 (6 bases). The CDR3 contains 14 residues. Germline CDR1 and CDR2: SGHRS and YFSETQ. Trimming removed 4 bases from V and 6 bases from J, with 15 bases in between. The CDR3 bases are TGCGCCAGCAGCCCGAGGACGAGGGGGGATACGCAGTATTTT. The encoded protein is CASSPRTRGDTQYF. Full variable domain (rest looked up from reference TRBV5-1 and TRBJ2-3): KAGVTQTPRYLIKTRGQQVTLSCSPISGHRSVSWYQQTPGQGLQFLFEYFSETQRNKGNFPGRFSGRQFSNSRSEMNVSTLELGDSALYLCASSPRTRGDTQYFGPGTRLTVL.

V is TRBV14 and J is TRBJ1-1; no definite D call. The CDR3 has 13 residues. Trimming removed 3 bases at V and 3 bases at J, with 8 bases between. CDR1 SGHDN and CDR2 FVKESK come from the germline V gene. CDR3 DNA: TGTGCCAGCAGCCATGTATTACACACTGAAGCTTTCTTT. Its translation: CASSHVLHTEAFF.

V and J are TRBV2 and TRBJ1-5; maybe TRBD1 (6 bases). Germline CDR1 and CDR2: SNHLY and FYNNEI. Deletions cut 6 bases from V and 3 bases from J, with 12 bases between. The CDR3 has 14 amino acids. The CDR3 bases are TGTGCCAGCAGCGACGACAGGTACAATCAGCCCCAGCATTTT. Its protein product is CASSDDRYNQPQHF.

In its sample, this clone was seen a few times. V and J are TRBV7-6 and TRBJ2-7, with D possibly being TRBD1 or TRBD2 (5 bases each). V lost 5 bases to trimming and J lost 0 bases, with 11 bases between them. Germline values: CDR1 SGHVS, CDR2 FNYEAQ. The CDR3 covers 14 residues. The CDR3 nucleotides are TGTGCCAGCAGCGATTGGGACGGCTCCTACGAGCAGTACTTC. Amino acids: CASSDWDGSYEQYF. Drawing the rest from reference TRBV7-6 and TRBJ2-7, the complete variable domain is GAGVSQSPRYKVTKRGQDVALRCDPISGHVSLYWYRQALGQGPEFLTYFNYEAQQDKSGLPNDRFSAERPEGSISTLTIQRTEQRDSAMYRCASSDWDGSYEQYFGPGTRLTVT.

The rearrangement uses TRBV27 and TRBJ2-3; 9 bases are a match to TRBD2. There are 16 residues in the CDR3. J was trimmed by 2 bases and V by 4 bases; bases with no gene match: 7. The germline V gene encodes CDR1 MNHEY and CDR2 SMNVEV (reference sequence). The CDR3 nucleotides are TGTGCCAGCAGTTCCCCCGCGGGGGGGCCCACAGATACGCAGTATTTT. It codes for CASSSPAGGPTDTQYF.

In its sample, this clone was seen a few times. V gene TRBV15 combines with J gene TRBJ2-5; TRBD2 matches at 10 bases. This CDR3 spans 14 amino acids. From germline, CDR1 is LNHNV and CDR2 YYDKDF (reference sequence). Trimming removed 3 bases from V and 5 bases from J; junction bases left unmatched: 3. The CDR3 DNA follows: TGTGCCACCAGCAGTAGCGGGGGGTTGGAGACCCAGTACTTC. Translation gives CATSSSGGLETQYF.

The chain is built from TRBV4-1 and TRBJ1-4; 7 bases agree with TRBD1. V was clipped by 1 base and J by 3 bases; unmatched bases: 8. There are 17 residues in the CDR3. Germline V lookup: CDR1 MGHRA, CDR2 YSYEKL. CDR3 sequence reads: CASSQAPTGTANEKLFF. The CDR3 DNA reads TGCGCCAGCAGCCAAGCCCCAACCGGGACAGCTAATGAAAAACTGTTTTTT.

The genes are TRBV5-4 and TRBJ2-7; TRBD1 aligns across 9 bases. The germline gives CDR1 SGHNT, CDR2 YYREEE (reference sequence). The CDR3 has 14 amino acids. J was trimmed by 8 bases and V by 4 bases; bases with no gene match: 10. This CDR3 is CASSVRDRDVKQYF. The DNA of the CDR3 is TGTGCCAGCAGCGTGCGGGACAGGGATGTCAAGCAGTACTTC.

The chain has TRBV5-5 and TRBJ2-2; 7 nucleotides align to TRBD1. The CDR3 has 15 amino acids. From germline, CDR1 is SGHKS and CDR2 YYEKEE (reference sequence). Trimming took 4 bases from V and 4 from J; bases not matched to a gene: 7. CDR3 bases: TGTGCCAGCAGCCCCAGGGACAGCTTCACCGGGGAGCTGTTTTTT. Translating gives CASSPRDSFTGELFF.

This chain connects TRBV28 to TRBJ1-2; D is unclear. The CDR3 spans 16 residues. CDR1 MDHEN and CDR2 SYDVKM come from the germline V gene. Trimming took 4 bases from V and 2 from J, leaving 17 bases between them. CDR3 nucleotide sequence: TGTGCCAGCAGTTCTCAAACAGTGCCAAAGAACTATGGCTACACCTTC. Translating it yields CASSSQTVPKNYGYTF.

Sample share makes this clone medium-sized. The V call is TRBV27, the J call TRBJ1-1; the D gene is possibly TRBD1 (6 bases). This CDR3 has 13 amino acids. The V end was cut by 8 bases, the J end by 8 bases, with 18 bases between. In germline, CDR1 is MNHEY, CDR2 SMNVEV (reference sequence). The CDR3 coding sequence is TGTGCCAGCTCCCAAGGTACAGGGACCGAAGCTTTCTTT. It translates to CASSQGTGTEAFF.

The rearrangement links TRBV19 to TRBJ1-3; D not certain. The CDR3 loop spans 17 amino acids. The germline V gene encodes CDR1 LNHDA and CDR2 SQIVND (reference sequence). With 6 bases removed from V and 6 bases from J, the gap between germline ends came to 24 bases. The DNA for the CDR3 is TGTGCCAGTAGCCACCGCGGGAAACCCGGCGCGGAAAACACCATATATTTT. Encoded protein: CASSHRGKPGAENTIYF.

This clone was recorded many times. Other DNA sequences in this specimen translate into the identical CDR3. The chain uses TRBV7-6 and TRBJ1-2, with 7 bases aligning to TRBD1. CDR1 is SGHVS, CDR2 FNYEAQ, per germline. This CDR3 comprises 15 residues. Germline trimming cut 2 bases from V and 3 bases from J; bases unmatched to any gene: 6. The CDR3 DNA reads TGTGCCAGCAGCTTAACGATAGGACAGGACTATGGCTACACCTTC. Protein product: CASSLTIGQDYGYTF.

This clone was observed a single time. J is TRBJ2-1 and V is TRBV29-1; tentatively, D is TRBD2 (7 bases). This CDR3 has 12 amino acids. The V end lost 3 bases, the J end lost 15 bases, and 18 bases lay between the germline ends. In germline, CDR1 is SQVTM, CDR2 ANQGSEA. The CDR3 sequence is CSVDYGGQKPFF. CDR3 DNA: TGCAGCGTTGACTACGGGGGGCAAAAGCCGTTCTTC.

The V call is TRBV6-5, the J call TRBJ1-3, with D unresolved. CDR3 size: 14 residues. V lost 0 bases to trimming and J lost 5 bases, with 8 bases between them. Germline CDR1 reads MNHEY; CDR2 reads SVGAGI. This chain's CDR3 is CASSYSVQRNTIYF. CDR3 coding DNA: TGTGCCAGCAGTTACTCGGTACAGCGAAACACCATATATTTT.